Listed below are T cell receptor beta chains from one sample, sequenced in a study of post-analysis software for immune sequencing data. MiXCR was run by TCRdb on the PCR reads, yielding one entry per CDR3 protein. There are roughly 570,000 distinct CDR3 sequences in the sample; about a third occur only once, and around 6% lies in the top ten. The source material was blood. Receptor source: a girl between 2 and 17 years old with multiple sclerosis. Each CDR3 is given with its conserved first and last residue. A D gene is named only where the DNA matches it firmly. Clone size is given for some rows only: seen once, a few or many times, or a class if the clone is expanded.

cdr3_aa cdr3_nt clone_size d_call j_call cdr3_length v_call
CASSYPGSGELFF TGTGCCAGCAGTTACCCGGGGTCCGGGGAGCTGTTTTTT - - TRBJ2-2 13 TRBV27
CASMGETQYF TGCGCCAGTATGGGAGAGACCCAGTACTTC many - TRBJ2-5 10 TRBV5-1
CSTPRDRASGYTF TGCAGTACACCCCGGGACAGGGCTTCGGGCTACACCTTC - TRBD1 TRBJ1-2 13 TRBV20-1
CASSQAAGLARPQHF TGCGCCAGCAGCCAAGCTGCAGGGTTAGCGCGGCCCCAGCATTTT few - TRBJ1-5 15 TRBV4-1
CASSFGQATYEQYF TGCGCCAGCAGCTTCGGACAGGCGACCTACGAGCAGTACTTC - TRBD1 TRBJ2-7 14 TRBV5-1
CASSYKQGIAAEAFF TGTGCCAGCAGTTACAAACAGGGAATAGCAGCTGAAGCTTTCTTT - - TRBJ1-1 15 TRBV12-3/TRBV12-4
CASSLGREGTQYF TGCGCCAGCAGCTTGGGAAGGGAAGGGACCCAGTACTTC few - TRBJ2-5 13 TRBV5-1
CATSSITGSPLHF TGTGCCACCAGCAGCATAACCGGATCACCCCTCCACTTT few - TRBJ1-6 13 TRBV15
CASSPLAFSYNEQFF TGTGCCAGCAGCCCACTAGCTTTCTCCTACAATGAGCAGTTCTTC few - TRBJ2-1 15 TRBV9
CASSHTGTGPSNTGELFF TGCGCCAGCAGCCACACCGGGACAGGGCCTTCAAACACCGGGGAGCTGTTTTTT - TRBD1 TRBJ2-2 18 TRBV5-1
CASSGGQEVLTF TGCGCCAGCAGCGGGGGACAGGAGGTTCTCACCTTC - TRBD1 TRBJ1-2 12 TRBV5-1
CASSWLAAYNEQFF TGTGCCAGCAGTTGGCTCGCAGCCTACAATGAGCAGTTCTTC - - TRBJ2-1 14 TRBV28
CASSFRTGASLQETQYF TGCGCCAGCAGCTTTCGGACAGGGGCGTCCCTACAGGAGACCCAGTACTTC - TRBD1 TRBJ2-5 17 TRBV5-1
CASLGQNNSPLHF TGTGCCAGCCTGGGACAGAATAATTCACCCCTCCACTTT few TRBD1 TRBJ1-6 13 TRBV6-1
CAIRASRQGAATNEKLFF TGTGCCATCCGTGCCAGTCGACAGGGGGCGGCAACTAATGAAAAACTGTTTTTT - TRBD1 TRBJ1-4 18 TRBV10-3
CASCRLGEETQYF TGCGCCAGCTGCCGACTGGGCGAAGAGACCCAGTACTTC - - TRBJ2-5 13 TRBV5-1
CSAGTAYEQYF TGCAGCGCTGGGACAGCCTACGAGCAGTACTTC few TRBD1 TRBJ2-7 11 TRBV29-1
CASSFLGSGGPEQFF TGTGCCAGCAGTTTCTTGGGTAGCGGGGGGCCTGAGCAGTTCTTC - TRBD2 TRBJ2-1 15 TRBV28
CASSALGDTQYF TGTGCCAGCAGCGCGCTAGGGGATACGCAGTATTTT many - TRBJ2-3 12 TRBV9
CASSEVRGGGETQYF TGTGCCAGCAGTGAAGTTCGGGGGGGTGGAGAGACCCAGTACTTC - TRBD2 TRBJ2-5 15 TRBV2
CASSSSGGPTGELFF TGCGCCAGCAGCTCTAGCGGGGGCCCCACCGGGGAGCTGTTTTTT - TRBD2 TRBJ2-2 15 TRBV5-1
CASNGVGQGAGGYTF TGTGCCAGCAATGGAGTGGGGCAGGGGGCGGGTGGCTACACCTTC - TRBD1 TRBJ1-2 15 TRBV6-6
CASSDRDRGLGEQFF TGTGCCAGCAGTGACCGGGACAGGGGGCTTGGTGAGCAGTTCTTC - TRBD1 TRBJ2-1 15 TRBV6-6
CASSPSWLDGYTF TGTGCCAGCAGCCCCTCGTGGTTGGATGGCTACACCTTC - - TRBJ1-2 13 TRBV5-6
CVSSLDSGDRIQETQYF TGTGTCAGCAGCTTAGACTCGGGGGACAGGATACAAGAGACCCAGTACTTC - TRBD1 TRBJ2-5 17 TRBV7-9
CASSVADGGFQETQYF TGTGCCAGCAGCGTAGCCGACGGCGGGTTTCAAGAGACCCAGTACTTC few - TRBJ2-5 16 TRBV9
CASTRSGQLAKNIQYF TGTGCCAGCACCCGGTCGGGACAGCTAGCCAAAAACATTCAGTACTTC - TRBD1 TRBJ2-4 16 TRBV12-3/TRBV12-4
CASSPHREANEKLFF TGCGCCAGCAGCCCTCACAGGGAGGCTAATGAAAAACTGTTTTTT - - TRBJ1-4 15 TRBV4-1
CASSLAQRGIDEQFF TGTGCCAGCAGTTTAGCCCAGCGGGGTATCGATGAGCAGTTCTTC - TRBD2 TRBJ2-1 15 TRBV12-3/TRBV12-4
CASSLAAAGDPHYEQFF TGTGCCAGCAGCTTGGCCGCTGCCGGGGACCCCCACTATGAGCAGTTCTTC few - TRBJ2-1 17 TRBV5-8
CASSEFSGGSWNEQFF TGTGCCAGCAGTGAATTTAGCGGGGGATCGTGGAATGAGCAGTTCTTC - TRBD2 TRBJ2-1 16 TRBV6-1
CASSQEGIAKNIQYF TGTGCCAGCAGCCAGGAGGGCATAGCCAAAAACATTCAGTACTTC - - TRBJ2-4 15 TRBV12-3/TRBV12-4
CSAKGQPDTEAFF TGCAGTGCTAAGGGACAGCCGGACACTGAAGCTTTCTTT - TRBD1 TRBJ1-1 13 TRBV20-1
CASSPTVMVNTEAFF TGTGCCAGCTCACCGACAGTTATGGTTAACACTGAAGCTTTCTTT - - TRBJ1-1 15 TRBV18
CASRRDRVDTGELFF TGTGCCAGCAGAAGGGACAGGGTGGACACCGGGGAGCTGTTTTTT - TRBD1 TRBJ2-2 15 TRBV6-1
CASSYFRPENYGYTF TGTGCCAGCAGTTATTTTCGTCCGGAAAACTATGGCTACACCTTC few - TRBJ1-2 15 TRBV6-9
CSHSDSGFSEAFF TGCAGTCACTCGGATAGCGGTTTTTCTGAAGCTTTCTTT few - TRBJ1-1 13 TRBV20-1
CASSSGSRAIPYEQYF TGTGCCAGCAGTTCCGGGAGCAGGGCGATTCCCTACGAGCAGTACTTC many - TRBJ2-7 16 TRBV6-5
CSASRVRPYEQYF TGCAGTGCGTCCAGGGTTAGGCCCTACGAGCAGTACTTC few - TRBJ2-7 13 TRBV20-1
CSVGRAGAYNEQFF TGTAGCGTTGGTCGGGCGGGGGCCTACAATGAGCAGTTCTTC few TRBD2 TRBJ2-1 14 TRBV29-1
CASSKGTSGGYEQYF TGCGCCAGCAGCAAGGGGACTAGCGGGGGCTACGAGCAGTACTTC few TRBD2 TRBJ2-7 15 TRBV4-1
CASSPPGGHTEAFF TGTGCCAGCAGTCCACCGGGGGGGCACACTGAAGCTTTCTTT few - TRBJ1-1 14 TRBV6-6
CSARDWDGETQYF TGCAGTGCTAGAGACTGGGATGGGGAGACCCAGTACTTC few - TRBJ2-5 13 TRBV20-1
CASSLTQGPIEAFF TGCGCCAGCAGCTTGACACAGGGGCCCATCGAAGCTTTCTTT - TRBD1 TRBJ1-1 14 TRBV5-1
CAIGQPNEKLFF TGTGCCATCGGACAACCTAATGAAAAACTGTTTTTT - - TRBJ1-4 12 TRBV10-3
CASSISGQANQETQYF TGTGCCAGCAGTATATCGGGACAGGCAAATCAAGAGACCCAGTACTTC few TRBD1 TRBJ2-5 16 TRBV12-3/TRBV12-4
CSVAQGGSGANVLTF TGCAGCGTTGCCCAGGGGGGGTCTGGGGCCAACGTCCTGACTTTC few - TRBJ2-6 15 TRBV29-1
CSAHRESYEQYF TGCAGTGCTCACAGGGAGTCCTACGAGCAGTACTTC - - TRBJ2-7 12 TRBV20-1
CASSVDSSTDTQYF TGCGCCAGCAGCGTGGATTCCAGCACAGATACGCAGTATTTT - - TRBJ2-3 14 TRBV5-1
CASKLTGAEGEKLFF TGTGCCAGCAAGTTAACAGGGGCGGAGGGTGAAAAACTGTTTTTT few TRBD1 TRBJ1-4 15 TRBV12-3/TRBV12-4
CASSPPGLAAYEQYF TGTGCCAGCAGCCCTCCAGGACTAGCGGCGTACGAGCAGTACTTC - TRBD2 TRBJ2-7 15 TRBV7-2
CASGGGIDEQFF TGTGCCAGCGGGGGAGGGATCGATGAGCAGTTCTTC - TRBD2 TRBJ2-1 12 TRBV19